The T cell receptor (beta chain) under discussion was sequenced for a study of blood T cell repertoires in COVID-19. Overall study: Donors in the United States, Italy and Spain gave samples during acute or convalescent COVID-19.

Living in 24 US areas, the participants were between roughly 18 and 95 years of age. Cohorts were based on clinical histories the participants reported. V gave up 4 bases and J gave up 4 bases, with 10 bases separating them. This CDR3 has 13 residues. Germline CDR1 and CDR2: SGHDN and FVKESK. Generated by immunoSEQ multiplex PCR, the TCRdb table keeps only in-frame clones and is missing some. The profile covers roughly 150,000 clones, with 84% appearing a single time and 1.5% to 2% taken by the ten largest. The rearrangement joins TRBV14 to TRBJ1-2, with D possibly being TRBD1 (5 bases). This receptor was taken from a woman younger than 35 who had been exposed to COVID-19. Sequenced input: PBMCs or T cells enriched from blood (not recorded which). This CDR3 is CASSPRVGYGYTF. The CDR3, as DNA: TGTGCCAGCAGCCCCAGGGTAGGCTATGGCTACACCTTC.